The 2 T cell receptor beta chains below were found in one sample sequenced in a study of T cell responses to AZD1222 COVID-19 vaccine. TCRdb's copy holds only in-frame clones and misses some; the assay was immunoSEQ multiplex PCR. The sample shows 79,000 or so clones, about nine tenths of them seen only once. The specimen was peripheral blood, collected 28 days after the second AZD1222 dose. The origin of the receptors is an adult who received the AZD1222 COVID-19 vaccine.

The rearrangement links TRBV7-3 to TRBJ2-7, with TRBD1 matching 9 bases. CDR3 length equals 14 residues. The trim removed 4 bases at V and 3 bases at J, leaving 4 bases unmatched. From germline, CDR1 is SGHTA and CDR2 FQGTGA. CDR3 in DNA: TGTGCCAGCAGCTCCCGGACAGGGGACTACGAGCAGTACTTC. Protein: CASSSRTGDYEQYF.

This clone was recorded only once. The gene calls are TRBV30 and TRBJ1-3; D gene ambiguous. The ends were cut back, 5 bases at V and 4 bases at J, with 6 bases in the middle. The CDR3 loop spans 11 amino acids. CDR1 and CDR2 (germline): GTSNPN, SVGIG (reference sequence). The CDR3: CAWVAGNTIYF. DNA of the CDR3: TGTGCCTGGGTAGCAGGAAACACCATATATTTT.